The 13 T cell receptor beta chains reported below all come from one sample, sequenced in a study of cytomegalovirus exposure and HLA in healthy donors. Both 60 Vbeta primers and 13 Jbeta primers went into the PCR. Profiled with immunoSEQ multiplex PCR; TCRdb holds only in-frame clones, not every one. The sample records around 150,000 clones, approximately 83% being singletons. Sequencing was carried out using PBMCs. Receptors were obtained from a male donor in good health and CMV-seronegative.

V usage is TRBV19 and J usage is TRBJ1-6, with D possibly matching TRBD1 (5 bases). This CDR3 is 14 amino acids long. Germline V gene sequence: CDR1 LNHDA, CDR2 SQIVND (reference sequence). V was shortened by 6 bases and J by 9 bases, with 15 bases between the two germline ends. The CDR3 nucleotides are TGTGCCAGTAGGAGGGACTCACAACTTTCACCCCTCCACTTT. The encoded protein is CASRRDSQLSPLHF.

This clone was seen more than once but under ten times. The rearrangement links TRBV7-2 to TRBJ2-5; TRBD2 matches at 9 bases. Trimming took 2 bases from V and 4 from J; bases not matched to a gene: 8. CDR3 length equals 16 residues. CDR1 is SGHTA and CDR2 is FQGNSA in the germline V gene. The CDR3 reads CASSLSAGGRVETQYF. CDR3 in DNA: TGTGCCAGCAGCTTATCCGCGGGGGGGCGTGTAGAGACCCAGTACTTC.

A remark on this clone: Germline and junction disagree at one end, which may indicate a read error. The rearrangement links TRBV5-3 to TRBJ1-2; perhaps TRBD1 as D (5 bases). TRBV5-3 falls under the ORF class, with uncertain function. CDR3 size: 14 residues. CDR3 loop: CAISRTPVGRDRFF. CDR3 bases: TGTGCCATCTCGCGAACTCCCGTGGGGCGCGATAGGTTTTTC.

V is TRBV10-3 and J is TRBJ1-4; the match to TRBD1 covers 8 bases. V lost 2 bases, J lost 2 bases, and 4 bases stayed unmatched. The germline V gene has CDR1 ENHRY and CDR2 SYGVKD. The CDR3 is made up of 16 amino acids. Here the CDR3 DNA reads TGTGCCATCAGTGAGGACAGGGGTATCACTAATGAAAAACTGTTTTTT. Protein product: CAISEDRGITNEKLFF.

V usage is TRBV25-1 and J usage is TRBJ1-4; D perhaps matches TRBD1 (5 bases). There are 14 residues in the CDR3. Trimming stripped 5 bases from V and 6 bases from J, with 13 bases between. Germline values: CDR1 MGHDK, CDR2 SYGVNS. This CDR3 reads CASSIGGSDEKLFF. CDR3 DNA sequence: TGTGCCAGCAGTATCGGGGGTAGTGATGAAAAACTGTTTTTT.

The rearrangement uses TRBV19 and TRBJ2-2; D gene ambiguous. V lost 1 base to trimming and J lost 0 bases, with 6 bases between them. The CDR3 loop spans 15 amino acids. Germline CDR1 and CDR2: LNHDA and SQIVND (reference sequence). The CDR3 is CASSIVVTNTGELFF. CDR3 DNA sequence: TGTGCCAGTAGTATAGTCGTAACGAACACCGGGGAGCTGTTTTTT.

This chain uses TRBV5-4 with TRBJ2-7; 10 bases align to TRBD1. The CDR3 spans 15 residues. Trimming removed 2 bases from V and 0 bases from J; junction bases left unmatched: 2. The V gene's germline CDR1 is SGHNT and CDR2 YYREEE (reference sequence). The CDR3 DNA is TGTGCCAGCAGCTTTGGGACAGGGGACTCCTACGAGCAGTACTTC. This sequence encodes CASSFGTGDSYEQYF.

This clone was picked up a small number of times. This chain uses TRBV29-1 with TRBJ1-1, with 12 bases aligning to TRBD1. Germline V gene sequence: CDR1 SQVTM, CDR2 ANQGSEA. J was trimmed by 1 base and V by 5 bases; bases with no gene match: 5. The CDR3 has 15 amino acids. For the CDR3, the DNA is TGCAGCGTTAGGGACAGGGGGCTCCGGAACACTGAAGCTTTCTTT. This encodes CSVRDRGLRNTEAFF.

The rearrangement uses TRBV28 and TRBJ2-1, with TRBD1 identical over 8 bases. This CDR3 is built from 16 residues. With V trimmed by 3 bases and J by 5 bases, 9 bases remained unmatched. CDR1 and CDR2 from the germline V gene are MDHEN and SYDVKM. The CDR3 sequence: CASSFDRDRPNNEQFF. The CDR3 region has the DNA TGTGCCAGCAGTTTTGACCGGGACAGGCCCAACAATGAGCAGTTCTTC.

There are a few counts of this clone. The chain couples TRBV7-2 to TRBJ1-2; 7 bases align to TRBD1. This CDR3 region has 14 residues. Germline V lookup: CDR1 SGHTA, CDR2 FQGNSA. V trimming: 5 bases; J trimming: 8 bases; junction bases outside the gene matches: 11. CDR3 sequence (DNA): TGTGCCAGCAGCCAAACCGGGACAGCCGCGGGCTACACCTTC. Residues: CASSQTGTAAGYTF.

This clone has just one count. A junction boundary mismatches the germline segment, possibly from a read error. The chain couples TRBV7-9 to TRBJ2-3; weak D call: TRBD1 (6 bases). The CDR3 length is 16 residues. Germline values: CDR1 SEHNR, CDR2 FQNEAQ (reference sequence). The CDR3 protein is CSSSPGTLGGTDTQYF. The DNA for the CDR3 is TGTTCCAGCAGTCCAGGGACATTAGGTGGTACAGATACGCAGTATTTT.

The V and J genes are TRBV11-1 and TRBJ2-7, with 8 bases identical to TRBD1. The trim removed 3 bases at V and 6 bases at J, leaving 4 bases unmatched. The CDR3 extends over 13 amino acids. Germline-derived CDR1 and CDR2 are SGHAT and FQDESV (reference sequence). Here the CDR3 reads CASSLEQGGEQYF. The DNA of the CDR3 is TGTGCCAGCAGCTTGGAACAGGGGGGCGAGCAGTACTTC.

V is TRBV10-3 and J is TRBJ2-1, with TRBD1 identical over 7 bases. The CDR3 sequence is 12 residues long. Trimming took 6 bases from V and 8 from J; bases not matched to a gene: 4. The germline gives CDR1 ENHRY, CDR2 SYGVKD. The CDR3 loop is CAISFTGDEQFF. CDR3 in DNA: TGTGCCATCAGCTTCACAGGGGATGAGCAGTTCTTC.